The clone carrying this T cell receptor (beta chain) came up a few times. Its specificity is unknown. This sample stems from a study of tumor-infiltrating lymphocytes in localized non-small cell lung cancer. Profiling relied on immunoSEQ multiplex PCR, and the TCRdb table lists in-frame clones only, not all of them. The table records tens of thousands of clones, roughly 64% of them present only once. The CDR3 is 12 residues long. Trimming shortened V by 3 bases and J by 3 bases, and 6 bases separated the two germline ends. The V gene's germline CDR1 is SGHTA and CDR2 FQGTGA. Findings and caveats of the study: TCR sequencing covered a subset of patients with enough tissue. Technical variation could not be separated from intratumor heterogeneity here.

V gene TRBV7-3 combines with J gene TRBJ2-7, with D perhaps matching TRBD1 (6 bases). This sequence was found in a human donor with non-small cell lung cancer. The sample taken for sequencing was lung tumor tissue. CDR3 amino acids: CASSLTGYEQYF. The CDR3 DNA reads TGTGCCAGCAGCTTGACAGGCTACGAGCAGTACTTC. The full variable domain, its missing parts supplied by reference TRBV7-3 and TRBJ2-7, is GAGVSQTPSNKVTEKGKYVELRCDPISGHTALYWYRQSLGQGPEFLIYFQGTGAADDSGLPNDRFFAVRPEGSVSTLKIQRTERGDSAVYLCASSLTGYEQYFGPGTRLTVT.